The 6 T cell receptor beta chains below come from one sample, sequenced in a study of CD8 T cells in Susac syndrome. The RNA input was about 0.5 to 1 ug, and it was reverse transcribed with random hexamers. Each CDR3 protein gets one entry after TCRdb re-called the immunoSEQ multiplex PCR reads with MiXCR. Here the sample spans tens of thousands of distinct CDR3 sequences, roughly 96% being singletons. Sample: CD8+ T cells from PBMCs. These receptors originate from a human donor with Susac syndrome.

This clonotype was seen just once. This chain uses TRBV25-1 with TRBJ2-1; 11 nucleotides align to TRBD2. The germline CDR1 and CDR2 sequences are MGHDK and SYGVNS. Losses at the gene ends were 4 bases for V and 9 bases for J; bases not matched to a gene: 11. The CDR3 is 16 amino acids. CDR3 sequence (DNA): TGTGCCAGCAGTGCCACTAGCGGGGGCGAGGGTGTTGAGCAGTTCTTC. Translation gives CASSATSGGEGVEQFF.

This chain joins TRBV5-6 and TRBJ2-2, with D tentatively TRBD2 (6 bases). CDR3 size: 14 residues. Germline lookup yields CDR1 SGHDT and CDR2 YYEEEE. V dropped 0 bases and J dropped 5 bases, with 8 bases sitting between them. Here the CDR3 reads CASSLAGRTGELFF. CDR3 bases: TGTGCCAGCAGCTTGGCAGGGAGGACCGGGGAGCTGTTTTTT.

V is TRBV29-1 and J is TRBJ2-2; the D gene is possibly TRBD1 (6 bases). Germline V gene lookup returns CDR1 SQVTM and CDR2 ANQGSEA. The V end was cut by 6 bases, the J end by 0 bases, with 20 bases between. This CDR3 spans 17 amino acids. The CDR3: CSVSLGDMIANTGELFF. CDR3 DNA: TGCAGCGTATCTCTTGGGGACATGATAGCGAACACCGGGGAGCTGTTTTTT.

The V and J genes are TRBV29-1 and TRBJ2-1, with 12 bases aligning to TRBD1. The CDR3 covers 14 residues. The ends lost 5 bases at V and 7 bases at J; junction bases unmatched: 6. Germline-derived CDR1 and CDR2 are SQVTM and ANQGSEA. CDR3 region: CSVLGQGAKNEQFF. DNA of the CDR3: TGCAGCGTTTTGGGACAGGGGGCGAAGAATGAGCAGTTCTTC.

This chain links TRBV5-4 with TRBJ1-2, with D uncertain. The length of the CDR3 is 16 residues. The germline CDR1 and CDR2 sequences are SGHNT and YYREEE (reference sequence). Trimming removed 4 bases from V and 6 bases from J, with 22 bases in between. The CDR3 region has the DNA TGTGCCAGCAGCCCTCTAGGGTTCCAGTCGTCCGATGGCTACACCTTC. This codes for CASSPLGFQSSDGYTF.

V usage is TRBV6-6 and J usage is TRBJ1-6; D not resolved. The CDR3 extends over 15 amino acids. V was clipped by 0 bases and J by 5 bases, with 8 bases between them. Germline V CDR1 and CDR2: MNHNY, SVGAGI (reference sequence). The CDR3, as DNA: TGTGCCAGCAGTTACTCGATCGGGGATAATTCACCCCTCCACTTT. Translated: CASSYSIGDNSPLHF.